These 17 T cell receptor beta chains originate from one sample sequenced in a study of blood T cell repertoires in COVID-19 (TCRdb year 2020). Libraries came from the immunoSEQ multiplex PCR assay. TCRdb carries this immuneACCESS record with in-frame sequences only. Its versions omit some clonotypes, under half of them owing to an unresolved V gene in the studies checked, with the rest unexplained. This sample lists more than 110,000 clones; 79% were detected once. Around 3.3% of the sample is in the top ten clones. The material sequenced was peripheral blood. Receptors originate from a man between 60 and 70 years old with acute or convalescent COVID-19.

The sample holds a few counts of this clone. The chain couples TRBV4-1 to TRBJ1-4; 7 nucleotides match TRBD1. CDR3 size: 15 residues. V trimming: 0 bases; J trimming: 7 bases; junction bases outside the gene matches: 5. Germline CDR1 is MGHRA and CDR2 is YSYEKL. CDR3 in amino acids: CASSQERGRVEKLFF. The CDR3 DNA reads TGCGCCAGCAGCCAAGAAAGGGGGCGGGTTGAAAAACTGTTTTTT.

This clone was seen only once. The chain couples TRBV6-5 to TRBJ1-6; D is perhaps TRBD1 (5 bases). V was shortened by 5 bases and J by 5 bases, with 13 bases between the two germline ends. The CDR3 sequence is 15 residues long. Germline V lookup: CDR1 MNHEY, CDR2 SVGAGI. In nucleotides, the CDR3 is TGTGCCAGCAGTCTTACGACAGACCATAATTCACCCCTCCACTTT. Translation: CASSLTTDHNSPLHF.

This clone occurred once. Written as DNA, the CDR3 is TGCAGCGTTGATGGGGACACCGATCCCAATGAGCAGTTCTTC. This sequence encodes CSVDGDTDPNEQFF. V and J are TRBV29-1 and TRBJ2-1, with a tentative D call TRBD1 (6 bases). The CDR3 runs 14 residues. CDR1 and CDR2 (germline): SQVTM, ANQGSEA. V was cut by 3 bases and J by 6 bases, with 15 bases left in between.

The V gene is TRBV7-9, the J gene TRBJ2-7; D is possibly TRBD2 (7 bases). The V and J ends lost 2 bases and 5 bases respectively, with 10 bases between them. The germline CDR1 and CDR2 sequences are SEHNR and FQNEAQ (reference sequence). There are 13 residues in the CDR3. CDR3 protein: CASSLPGGHEQYF. The CDR3 DNA reads TGTGCCAGCAGCTTACCCGGGGGGCACGAGCAGTACTTC.

The chain joins TRBV6-5 to TRBJ1-1, with D maybe TRBD1 (6 bases). The CDR3 has 14 amino acids. Germline V gene data show CDR1 as MNHEY and CDR2 as SVGAGI. Trimming cost V 6 bases and J 4 bases, with 15 bases left between them. In DNA, the CDR3 is TGTGCCAGCAGCTCCGGGCAGGGGACCACTGAAGCTTTCTTT. Protein sequence: CASSSGQGTTEAFF.

This chain joins TRBV6-5 and TRBJ1-2; 9 bases fit TRBD1. In germline, CDR1 is MNHEY, CDR2 SVGAGI. The trim removed 6 bases at V and 5 bases at J, leaving 7 bases unmatched. The CDR3 runs to 14 residues. CDR3 DNA: TGTGCCAGCAGGACTACAGGGGGCCATTATGGCTACACCTTC. Its protein product is CASRTTGGHYGYTF.

The rearrangement uses TRBV6-2 or TRBV6-3 and TRBJ1-4, with D unclear. Germline assignment: CDR1 MNHEY and CDR2 SVGEGT. Trimming left V 0 bases short and J 1 base short, with 15 bases between. The CDR3 extends over 18 amino acids. CDR3 loop: CASSYSLHLTGTNEKLFF. The CDR3 DNA follows: TGTGCCAGCAGTTACTCTCTCCACCTGACGGGAACTAATGAAAAACTGTTTTTT.

This sequence joins TRBV3-1 (or the pseudogene TRBV3-2) and TRBJ2-1; 10 bases line up with TRBD2. Germline V gene lookup returns CDR1 LGHDT and CDR2 YNNKEL (reference sequence). The CDR3 runs 15 residues. Germline trimming cut 7 bases from V and 6 bases from J; bases unmatched to any gene: 9. CDR3 sequence (DNA): TGTGCCAGCACCCCCTCGCTAGCGGGAGCCAATGAGCAGTTCTTC. Translated, it gives CASTPSLAGANEQFF.

This clone has more than one count but fewer than ten. The gene calls are TRBV19 and TRBJ1-5, with D possibly matching TRBD1 (5 bases). Germline loops: CDR1 LNHDA, CDR2 SQIVND (reference sequence). The CDR3 is 15 residues long. The V end lost 3 bases, the J end lost 5 bases, and 14 bases lay between the germline ends. The CDR3 is CASSMVGGGYQPQHF. CDR3 bases: TGTGCCAGTAGTATGGTTGGGGGGGGTTATCAGCCCCAGCATTTT.

J is TRBJ1-4 and V is TRBV19, with TRBD1 as a possible D gene (5 bases). V lost 9 bases and J lost 0, with 14 bases in between. The germline gives CDR1 LNHDA, CDR2 SQIVND (reference sequence). The CDR3 is made up of 15 amino acids. The CDR3 region has the DNA TGTGCCAGCGAGAAACAGGATGCAACTAATGAAAAACTGTTTTTT. The encoded protein is CASEKQDATNEKLFF.

J is TRBJ1-3 and V is TRBV4-3, with a weak D call TRBD1 (5 bases). Per germline, CDR1 LGHNA and CDR2 YSLEER. The CDR3 consists of 14 residues. The V gene lost 0 bases and the J gene lost 9 bases, with 12 bases spanning the gap. CDR3 bases: TGCGCCAGCAGCCAAGATCCAGGGATAGGCACCATATATTTT. Its translation: CASSQDPGIGTIYF.

CDR3 nucleotide sequence: TGCGCCAGCAGTGTAGAGACTAGCGGGTTTCCCTCCTACGAGCAGTACTTC. It specifies CASSVETSGFPSYEQYF. The genes are TRBV10-1 and TRBJ2-7, with 10 positions matching TRBD2. The CDR3 is 17 amino acids. J gave up 0 bases and V 4 bases, and 9 bases lay outside the gene matches. Germline CDR1 and CDR2: WNHNN and SYGVQD (reference sequence).

The chain links TRBV5-1 to TRBJ1-1; D perhaps matches TRBD1 (5 bases). CDR3 length: 15 amino acids. V was trimmed by 5 bases and J by 0 bases, leaving 14 bases between them. The germline V gene encodes CDR1 SGHRS and CDR2 YFSETQ. The CDR3 is CASRSDRIMNTEAFF. The CDR3 DNA is TGCGCCAGCAGGAGTGACAGAATCATGAACACTGAAGCTTTCTTT.

V gene TRBV4-2 combines with J gene TRBJ2-2, with 8 bases matching TRBD2. After removal of 0 bases from V and 6 bases from J, the junction contained 9 bases not matched to a gene. The CDR3 sequence is 17 residues long. Germline lookup yields CDR1 LGHNA and CDR2 YNFKEQ. Here the CDR3 reads CASSQDPSGSRAGELFF. The CDR3 coding sequence is TGTGCCAGCAGCCAAGATCCGAGCGGGAGTCGAGCCGGGGAGCTGTTTTTT.

The rearrangement uses TRBV29-1 and TRBJ1-1; D is unresolved. The CDR3 is made up of 14 amino acids. Germline V gene sequence: CDR1 SQVTM, CDR2 ANQGSEA. The germline V and J ends were trimmed by 4 bases and 1 base, with 13 bases remaining between them. The CDR3 bases are TGCAGCGTTGGAGGCAGCTCTACGAACACTGAAGCTTTCTTT. Protein sequence: CSVGGSSTNTEAFF.

The chain is built from TRBV10-3 and TRBJ2-3, with 7 bases that match TRBD1. Germline V CDR1 and CDR2: ENHRY, SYGVKD. V dropped 6 bases and J dropped 0; count of bases not matched to a gene: 0. The CDR3 spans 13 residues. The CDR3 region is CAIRDRSTDTQYF. The DNA of the CDR3 is TGTGCCATCAGGGACAGGAGCACAGATACGCAGTATTTT.

CDR3 in amino acids: CATAPGTGVHEQYF. For the CDR3, the DNA is TGTGCCACAGCCCCCGGGACAGGGGTCCACGAGCAGTACTTC. This chain uses TRBV24-1 with TRBJ2-7; 10 nucleotides line up with TRBD1. The CDR3 is made up of 14 amino acids. Germline V gene lookup returns CDR1 KGHDR and CDR2 SFDVKD. Trimming cost V 10 bases and J 5 bases; bases outside gene matches: 10.